This TCR beta chain emerged from a study of PD-1 blockade in classical Hodgkin lymphoma. General observations from the study: Underlying causes for the observed repertoire differences were not defined, possibly disease activity or prior therapy. Relative to healthy donors, newly diagnosed patients reportedly had lower baseline TCR diversity, which was reported as lower still in relapsed/refractory patients.

Details on this clone: Antigen unknown.

Sequenced by immunoSEQ multiplex PCR; TCRdb stores in-frame clones only, minus some. The sample lists tens of thousands of clones, 75% to 90% occurring once. All patients experienced relapse after autologous stem cell transplantation, and brentuximab vedotin exposure was variable. Complete response, partial response or progressive disease constituted the best responses recorded. The ends were cut back, 7 bases at V and 4 bases at J, with 17 bases in the middle. The CDR3 is 15 amino acids. From germline, CDR1 is LNHDA and CDR2 SQIVND (reference sequence). V gene TRBV19 combines with J gene TRBJ1-5; D gene ambiguous. The clonotype originates from a human donor with classical Hodgkin lymphoma. Sequenced material: peripheral blood mononuclear cells (PBMCs), taken at baseline. In DNA form, the CDR3 reads TGTGCCAGTACCATAACGGGTACAGATAATCAGCCCCAGCATTTT. Translation gives CASTITGTDNQPQHF. The full variable domain, rest sourced from reference TRBV19 and TRBJ1-5, is DGGITQSPKYLFRKEGQNVTLSCEQNLNHDAMYWYRQDPGQGLRLIYYSQIVNDFQKGDIAEGYSVSREKKESFPLTVTSAQKNPTAFYLCASTITGTDNQPQHFGDGTRLSIL.